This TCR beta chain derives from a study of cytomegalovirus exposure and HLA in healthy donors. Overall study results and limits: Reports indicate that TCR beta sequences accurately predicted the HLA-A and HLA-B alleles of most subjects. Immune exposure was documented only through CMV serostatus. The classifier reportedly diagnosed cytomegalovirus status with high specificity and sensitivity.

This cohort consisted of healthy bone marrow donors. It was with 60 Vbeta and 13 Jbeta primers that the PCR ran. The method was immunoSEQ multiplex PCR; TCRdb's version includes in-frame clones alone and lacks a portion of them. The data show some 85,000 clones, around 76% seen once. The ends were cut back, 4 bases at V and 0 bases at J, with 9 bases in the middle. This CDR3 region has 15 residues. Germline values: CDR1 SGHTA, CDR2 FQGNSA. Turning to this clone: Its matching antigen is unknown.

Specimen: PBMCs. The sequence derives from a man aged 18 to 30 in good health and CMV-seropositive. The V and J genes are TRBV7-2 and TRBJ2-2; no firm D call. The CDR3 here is CASSWSSTNTGELFF. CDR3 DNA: TGTGCCAGCAGCTGGAGCAGCACGAACACCGGGGAGCTGTTTTTT.